The rows below give T cell receptor beta chains drawn from one sample of a study of monozygotic twins with inflammatory bowel disease. TCRdb re-called the 5' RACE reads and catalogs CDR3 proteins one per entry, DNA excluded. Its table lists approximately 160,000 distinct CDR3 sequences. The sample taken for sequencing was blood. All receptors come from a human donor with ulcerative colitis or Crohn's disease, or a healthy co-twin of an affected twin (not recorded which). The CDR3 runs from the conserved cysteine through the conserved F or W.

j_call	v_call	cdr3_length	cdr3_aa
TRBJ2-7	TRBV4-1	15	CASSQGGVSRYEQYF
TRBJ2-3	TRBV20-1	12	CSATDGRDTQYF
TRBJ2-1	TRBV6-2/TRBV6-3	11	CASRTGNEQFF
TRBJ2-5	TRBV7-2	17	CASSYSPGQGARETQYF
TRBJ2-7	TRBV12-3/TRBV12-4	13	CASTAQGTYEQYF
TRBJ2-7	TRBV20-1	14	CSATTSAKWDEQYF
TRBJ2-2	TRBV5-1	14	CASQREANTGELFF
TRBJ1-5	TRBV5-1	17	CASSLEQGESSNQPQHF
TRBJ2-7	TRBV11-2	15	CASSLEGSFSCEQYF
TRBJ2-7	TRBV7-9	13	CASSYSSSYEQYF
TRBJ2-3	TRBV24-1	14	CATSPTLITDTQYF
TRBJ2-3	TRBV7-2	13	CASSLDGGDTQYF
TRBJ1-1	TRBV20-1	14	CSAKESGAPYEAFF
TRBJ2-7	TRBV18	12	CASSQDTYEQYF
TRBJ2-7	TRBV28	12	CASRGEGYEQYF
TRBJ1-1	TRBV29-1	12	CVERGGAGGAFF
TRBJ1-5	TRBV9	15	CASSLAGALGQPQHF
TRBJ2-5	TRBV7-2	14	CASSLGGRDGTQYF
TRBJ1-2	TRBV5-1	15	CASSLGRGPFYGYTF
TRBJ2-1	TRBV6-5	14	CASSSATRQGDRFF
TRBJ2-1	TRBV6-2/TRBV6-3	15	CASSYGGLTYNEQFF
TRBJ2-1	TRBV2	20	CASSEAAGTTMGALRSEQFF